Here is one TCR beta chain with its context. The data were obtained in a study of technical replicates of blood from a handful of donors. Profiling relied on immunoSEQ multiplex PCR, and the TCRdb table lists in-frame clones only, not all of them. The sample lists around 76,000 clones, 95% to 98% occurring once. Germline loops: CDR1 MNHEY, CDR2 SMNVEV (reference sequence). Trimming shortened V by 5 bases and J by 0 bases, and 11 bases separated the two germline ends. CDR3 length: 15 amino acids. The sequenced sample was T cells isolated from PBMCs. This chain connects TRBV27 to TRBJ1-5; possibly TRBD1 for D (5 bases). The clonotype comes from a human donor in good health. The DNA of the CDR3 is TGTGCCAGCAGTCATGACAGATATAGCAATCAGCCCCAGCATTTT. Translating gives CASSHDRYSNQPQHF.